The next 25 T cell receptor beta chains were all read from a single sample in a study of T cell responses to AZD1222 COVID-19 vaccine. TCRdb's copy holds only in-frame clones and misses some; the assay was immunoSEQ multiplex PCR. The table records 89,000 or so clones, under 95% of them present only once. Specimen: peripheral blood, collected 28 days after the second AZD1222 dose. Source of these receptors: an adult who received the AZD1222 COVID-19 vaccine.

V gene TRBV6-2 or TRBV6-3 combines with J gene TRBJ2-2; D possibly corresponds to TRBD1 (5 bases). The V gene lost 5 bases and the J gene lost 1 base, with 14 bases spanning the gap. Germline V lookup: CDR1 MNHEY, CDR2 SVGEGT. CDR3 length equals 16 residues. The DNA for the CDR3 is TGTGCCAGCAGTCGCCAGGGCCGCCGGAACACCGGGGAGCTGTTTTTT. It encodes CASSRQGRRNTGELFF.

CDR3 protein: CASSSLVNYGYTF. The CDR3 DNA reads as TGTGCCAGTAGTAGTTTGGTTAACTATGGCTACACCTTC. The chain has TRBV19 and TRBJ1-2; no reliable D call. The V end lost 4 bases, the J end lost 1 base, and 7 bases lay between the germline ends. The CDR3 consists of 13 residues. The germline V gene encodes CDR1 LNHDA and CDR2 SQIVND (reference sequence).

The chain links TRBV13 to TRBJ1-1, with D possibly TRBD1 on 5 matching bases. V was clipped by 1 base and J by 5 bases, with 11 bases between them. Per germline, CDR1 PRHDT and CDR2 FYEKMQ (reference sequence). The CDR3 is 14 residues long. In nucleotides, the CDR3 is TGTGCCAGCAGCTTAGTTTTAAGGGGTACTGAAGCTTTCTTT. Its protein is CASSLVLRGTEAFF.

This chain connects TRBV5-1 to TRBJ1-5, with a possible D match to TRBD1 (5 bases). CDR3 size: 15 residues. CDR1 SGHRS and CDR2 YFSETQ come from the germline V gene. V was clipped by 1 base and J by 3 bases, with 11 bases between them. The CDR3 is CASSLTAGSNQPQHF. The CDR3 region has the DNA TGCGCCAGCAGCTTGACGGCAGGGTCCAATCAGCCCCAGCATTTT.

The V and J genes are TRBV24-1 and TRBJ2-3; D not resolved. CDR1 KGHDR and CDR2 SFDVKD come from the germline V gene. With 5 bases removed from V and 8 bases from J, the gap between germline ends came to 13 bases. CDR3 length: 13 amino acids. CDR3 loop: CATSVPTPPTQYF. CDR3 DNA sequence: TGTGCCACCAGTGTCCCGACTCCCCCTACGCAGTATTTT.

The chain uses TRBV3-1 (or the pseudogene TRBV3-2) and TRBJ1-3, with D unclear. CDR3 length: 14 amino acids. Germline CDR1 is LGHDT and CDR2 is YNNKEL (reference sequence). V lost 4 bases, J lost 7 bases, and 14 bases lay in between. The CDR3 bases are TGTGCCAGCAGCCCCCCTAGCTTCTGGAACACCATATATTTT. This translates into CASSPPSFWNTIYF.

The chain recombines TRBV21-1 with TRBJ1-2; no check of the table's D call, TRBD1, against the DNA was made. TRBV21-1 is a listed pseudogene. This CDR3 is built from 19 residues. The DNA of the CDR3 is TGTGCCACGACCGGGACAGCCTTGGGGAAGCCCTCTGGGTCTGGGGGCTACACCTTC. It encodes CATTGTALGKPSGSGGYTF.

The chain recombines TRBV5-1 with TRBJ2-3, with 8 bases fitting TRBD2. CDR1 and CDR2 from the germline V gene are SGHRS and YFSETQ. The CDR3 is 19 residues long. After removal of 0 bases from V and 1 base from J, the junction contained 13 bases not matched to a gene. CDR3 region: CASSLDLVRGRTGTDTQYF. The CDR3 DNA reads as TGCGCCAGCAGCTTGGATCTTGTACGCGGGAGGACTGGCACAGATACGCAGTATTTT.

This clone was detected a few times. V usage is TRBV11-1 and J usage is TRBJ1-6; TRBD1 might be the D (6 bases). This CDR3 is 14 amino acids long. V was trimmed by 6 bases and J by 6 bases, leaving 12 bases between them. In germline, CDR1 is SGHAT, CDR2 FQDESV (reference sequence). This CDR3 is CASSSTGFNSPLHF. The CDR3 region has the DNA TGTGCCAGCAGTTCGACAGGTTTTAATTCACCCCTCCACTTT.

CDR3 sequence reads: CASSVGDRQPQHF. In DNA, the CDR3 is TGTGCCAGCAGCGTAGGGGATCGTCAGCCCCAGCATTTT. The V gene is TRBV9, the J gene TRBJ1-5; unclear D gene. This CDR3 region has 13 residues. Germline CDR1 reads SGDLS; CDR2 reads YYNGEE. V lost 0 bases, J lost 6 bases, and 7 bases lay in between.

J is TRBJ1-4 and V is TRBV15; D is perhaps TRBD1 (5 bases). The CDR3 has 15 amino acids. V lost 1 base and J 7 bases, leaving 13 bases between the germline ends. Germline V gene sequence: CDR1 LNHNV, CDR2 YYDKDF (reference sequence). The CDR3 spells CATSRGGVEIEKLFF. In DNA, the CDR3 is TGTGCCACCAGCAGAGGAGGGGTGGAGATTGAAAAACTGTTTTTT.

This chain connects TRBV10-1 to TRBJ1-2; no clear D. Trimming shortened V by 8 bases and J by 6 bases, and 16 bases separated the two germline ends. The CDR3 length is 13 residues. The germline CDR1 and CDR2 sequences are WNHNN and SYGVQD (reference sequence). The chain's CDR3 is CASPEGGFNGYTF. CDR3 DNA sequence: TGCGCCAGCCCCGAGGGCGGGTTCAATGGCTACACCTTC.

Written as DNA, the CDR3 is TGTGCCAGCAGCTCCCCTAGCGGGGGGGCAGATACGCAGTATTTT. The encoded protein is CASSSPSGGADTQYF. The chain recombines TRBV5-4 with TRBJ2-3; 12 bases align to TRBD2. V shed 3 bases, J shed 4 bases, and the junction held 3 bases outside the gene matches. This CDR3 spans 15 amino acids. CDR1 is SGHNT, CDR2 YYREEE, per germline (reference sequence).

The V gene is TRBV19, the J gene TRBJ2-3, with 12 bases aligning to TRBD2. V lost 7 bases, J lost 2 bases, and 7 bases stayed unmatched. CDR3 length: 16 residues. Germline CDR1 reads LNHDA; CDR2 reads SQIVND (reference sequence). The CDR3 is CASTPTSGSTTDTQYF. The CDR3 nucleotides read TGTGCCAGTACCCCGACTAGCGGGAGTACCACAGATACGCAGTATTTT.

The sample holds one count of this clone. The V and J genes are TRBV28 and TRBJ1-5; D perhaps matches TRBD1 (5 bases). Trimming cost V 0 bases and J 2 bases, with 17 bases left between them. This CDR3 region has 18 residues. The V gene's germline CDR1 is MDHEN and CDR2 SYDVKM. This CDR3 reads CASSLWAGLGWGNQPQHF. The CDR3 nucleotides read TGTGCCAGCAGTTTATGGGCAGGGCTCGGTTGGGGCAATCAGCCCCAGCATTTT.

Details on this clone: A read error may produce the germline difference seen at one junction end. The rearrangement joins TRBV6-4 to TRBJ1-2; tentatively, D is TRBD1 (5 bases). Germline V lookup: CDR1 MRHNA, CDR2 SNTAGT. This CDR3 is 15 amino acids long. Here the CDR3 reads CASRAVGETKYGYTF. Here the CDR3 DNA reads TGTGCCAGCAGAGCCGTGGGGGAAACTAAGTATGGCTACACCTTC.

This chain joins TRBV5-4 and TRBJ1-1; D is possibly TRBD1 (5 bases). Germline V gene sequence: CDR1 SGHNT, CDR2 YYREEE (reference sequence). Trimming pared 4 bases from V and 6 bases from J, leaving 28 bases between. This CDR3 contains 18 residues. The CDR3 region is CASSPPGRDKTRRAEAFF. The CDR3 DNA sequence: TGTGCCAGCAGCCCACCGGGCAGGGATAAAACCCGACGAGCTGAAGCTTTCTTT.

The chain recombines TRBV7-9 with TRBJ1-2, with a weak D call TRBD1 (6 bases). Germline-derived CDR1 and CDR2 are SEHNR and FQNEAQ (reference sequence). The CDR3 contains 13 residues. Trimming removed 5 bases from V and 6 bases from J, with 13 bases in between. The CDR3 protein is CASSRQEMDGYTF. The CDR3 DNA reads as TGTGCCAGCAGCCGACAGGAGATGGATGGCTACACCTTC.

The chain links TRBV5-5 to TRBJ1-1; D gene unclear. The CDR3 length is 12 residues. The germline gives CDR1 SGHKS, CDR2 YYEKEE (reference sequence). V was cut by 4 bases and J by 7 bases, with 11 bases left in between. CDR3 in DNA: TGTGCCAGCAGCGTTGGGGTGCATGAAGCTTTCTTT. Residues: CASSVGVHEAFF. The whole variable domain, filled in from reference TRBV5-5 and TRBJ1-1, reads DAGVTQSPTHLIKTRGQQVTLRCSPISGHKSVSWYQQVLGQGPQFIFQYYEKEERGRGNFPDRFSARQFPNYSSELNVNALLLGDSALYLCASSVGVHEAFFGQGTRLTVV.

The V call is TRBV7-9, the J call TRBJ2-3, with 7 positions matching TRBD2. There are 18 residues in the CDR3. V gave up 4 bases and J gave up 3 bases; unmatched junction bases: 16. The germline V gene has CDR1 SEHNR and CDR2 FQNEAQ (reference sequence). The CDR3 nucleotides are TGTGCCAGCAGCTATTCCCTTCGGGGAGGGCCGGGAACAGATACGCAGTATTTT. It codes for CASSYSLRGGPGTDTQYF.

The CDR3 nucleotides read TGTGCCAGCAGTTACACTAACGGGGTTCGGAATGAGCAGTTCTTC. It encodes CASSYTNGVRNEQFF. The chain employs TRBV6-5 and TRBJ2-1; a weak D match, TRBD2 (5 bases). Trimming left V 2 bases short and J 7 bases short, with 15 bases between. CDR1 is MNHEY, CDR2 SVGAGI, per germline. The CDR3 runs 15 residues.

The J gene is TRBJ2-2, the V gene TRBV7-3; the D is unclear. V shed 1 base and J shed 9 bases, with 6 bases lying between them. Germline V gene lookup returns CDR1 SGHTA and CDR2 FQGTGA. This CDR3 contains 12 residues. This CDR3 reads CASSLNNRELFF. Here the CDR3 DNA reads TGTGCCAGCAGCTTAAATAACAGGGAGCTGTTTTTT.

The rearrangement joins TRBV29-1 to TRBJ1-5; D gene unclear. The CDR3 spans 14 residues. V was trimmed by 6 bases and J by 1 base, leaving 13 bases between them. Germline V gene sequence: CDR1 SQVTM, CDR2 ANQGSEA. CDR3 protein: CSVSKGGSNQPQHF. The DNA for the CDR3 is TGCAGCGTCTCCAAGGGTGGGAGCAATCAGCCCCAGCATTTT. The whole variable domain, filled in from reference TRBV29-1 and TRBJ1-5, reads SAVISQKPSRDICQRGTSLTIQCQVDSQVTMMFWYRQQPGQSLTLIATANQGSEATYESGFVIDKFPISRPNLTFSTLTVSNMSPEDSSIYLCSVSKGGSNQPQHFGDGTRLSIL.

This chain connects TRBV6-5 to TRBJ1-2; D not resolved. In germline, CDR1 is MNHEY, CDR2 SVGAGI. The V end lost 0 bases, the J end lost 7 bases, and 12 bases lay between the germline ends. This CDR3 is built from 14 residues. The CDR3: CASSYSSLGSGYTF. The CDR3 DNA reads TGTGCCAGCAGTTACTCGAGTTTGGGTAGTGGCTACACCTTC.

The genes are TRBV28 and TRBJ1-1; 7 bases agree with TRBD1. Trimming cost V 4 bases and J 2 bases; bases outside gene matches: 16. This CDR3 is built from 18 residues. From germline, CDR1 is MDHEN and CDR2 SYDVKM. The CDR3 loop is CASSSVLSHQGGNTEAFF. CDR3 in DNA: TGTGCCAGCAGTTCAGTACTCTCACACCAGGGGGGAAACACTGAAGCTTTCTTT. Full variable domain (remainder filled in from reference TRBV28 and TRBJ1-1): DVKVTQSSRYLVKRTGEKVFLECVQDMDHENMFWYRQDPGLGLRLIYFSYDVKMKEKGDIPEGYSVSREKKERFSLILESASTNQTSMYLCASSSVLSHQGGNTEAFFGQGTRLTVV.